Shown below are 14 T cell receptor beta chains from a single sample sequenced in a study of shared clonotypes between healthy human individuals. The protocol was immunoSEQ multiplex PCR, while the TCRdb copy is restricted to in-frame clones and leaves out a portion. The data contain some 530,000 clones, 81% of them singletons. Sequenced sample: PBMCs. The receptors were sampled from a woman in her 40s in good health. Some clones in this sample may be carry-over from other donors' samples.

The chain joins TRBV7-9 to TRBJ2-7; TRBD1 might be the D (6 bases). The V end lost 5 bases, the J end lost 2 bases, and 13 bases lay between the germline ends. CDR1 and CDR2 (germline): SEHNR, FQNEAQ (reference sequence). The length of the CDR3 is 14 residues. CDR3 protein: CASSPSGDTYEQYF. The CDR3, as DNA: TGTGCCAGCAGCCCCTCAGGGGATACCTACGAGCAGTACTTC.

This clone was counted a single time. The gene calls are TRBV10-3 and TRBJ1-4; tentative D call: TRBD1 (5 bases). V lost 5 bases to trimming and J lost 2 bases, with 9 bases between them. Germline V CDR1 and CDR2: ENHRY, SYGVKD. The CDR3 spans 14 residues. CDR3: CAISRGLTNEKLFF. The DNA of the CDR3 is TGTGCCATCAGTAGGGGTCTGACTAATGAAAAACTGTTTTTT.

J is TRBJ2-7 and V is TRBV6-1; 7 nucleotides line up with TRBD1. V shed 4 bases and J 3 bases; nucleotides not matched to a gene: 3. The CDR3 runs 13 residues. CDR1 and CDR2 (germline): MNHNS, SASEGT. The CDR3, as DNA: TGTGCCAGCAGTGCGGGACAGTACTACGAGCAGTACTTC. Translated, it gives CASSAGQYYEQYF.

V usage is TRBV4-3 and J usage is TRBJ1-4; 8 bases are shared with TRBD1. The CDR3 is 15 amino acids. The germline gives CDR1 LGHNA, CDR2 YSLEER. V was pared by 2 bases and J by 4 bases, with 3 bases of the junction left unmatched. The CDR3 region has the DNA TGCGCCAGCAGCCAAAACAGGGGGGATAATGAAAAACTGTTTTTT. Translating gives CASSQNRGDNEKLFF.

The genes are TRBV18 and TRBJ2-1, with unresolved D. Trimming removed 3 bases from V and 0 bases from J, with 9 bases in between. This CDR3 is 15 amino acids long. Germline loops: CDR1 KGHSH, CDR2 LQKENI. The CDR3 DNA reads TGTGCCAGCTCACCCAATAAAGTCTCCTACAATGAGCAGTTCTTC. Its translation: CASSPNKVSYNEQFF.

As regards this clone: A far larger clone is one base from this, pointing to a likely read error. At the DNA level, this CDR3 is encoded by other sequences in the same sample as well. The chain joins TRBV7-3 to TRBJ1-1; D may be TRBD1 (5 bases). Looked up from germline, CDR1 is SGHTA and CDR2 is FQGTGA. This CDR3 is built from 13 residues. The CDR3 reads CASSSSGTTEAFF. The DNA for the CDR3 is TGTGCCAGCAGCTCATCAGGGACCACTGAAGCTTTCTTC.

This sequence joins TRBV5-5 and TRBJ1-3; D not certain. Germline V gene data show CDR1 as SGHKS and CDR2 as YYEKEE (reference sequence). Trimming removed 3 bases from V and 9 bases from J, with 13 bases in between. This CDR3 comprises 13 residues. CDR3 DNA: TGTGCCAGCAGCTCGGGCCCTGGAGGCACCATATATTTT. This translates into CASSSGPGGTIYF. Together with reference TRBV5-5 and TRBJ1-3, the CDR3 gives the full variable domain: DAGVTQSPTHLIKTRGQQVTLRCSPISGHKSVSWYQQVLGQGPQFIFQYYEKEERGRGNFPDRFSARQFPNYSSELNVNALLLGDSALYLCASSSGPGGTIYFGEGSWLTVV.

In regard to this clone: One base separates it from a far larger clone, so it is likely a read error. The same CDR3 also results from other DNA sequences found in this sample. The chain uses TRBV5-6 and TRBJ2-7; D possibly uses TRBD1 or TRBD2 (6 bases each). Germline-derived CDR1 and CDR2 are SGHDT and YYEEEE. CDR3 length: 17 residues. V was cut by 5 bases and J by 7 bases, with 28 bases left in between. The CDR3 DNA reads TGTGCCAGCAGTCGACCTTTAGGAGGAGGGGGGTCTACGGAGCAGTACTTC. Protein sequence: CASSRPLGGGGSTEQYF.

This clone was counted ten times or more. The CDR3 protein is CASSQQREVTDTQYF. CDR3 nucleotide sequence: TGTGCCAGCAGCCAACAGCGGGAAGTGACAGATACGCAGTATTTT. This chain links TRBV4-2 with TRBJ2-3; 7 positions agree with TRBD2. After removal of 2 bases from V and 3 bases from J, the junction contained 5 bases not matched to a gene. Germline-derived CDR1 and CDR2 are LGHNA and YNFKEQ. CDR3 length: 15 residues.

This clone was observed a single time. The chain recombines TRBV6-4 with TRBJ2-1, with 8 bases aligning to TRBD2. V gave up 3 bases and J gave up 5 bases; unmatched junction bases: 6. There are 15 residues in the CDR3. CDR1 is MRHNA, CDR2 SNTAGT, per germline. CDR3 in amino acids: CASSESAGVHNEQFF. The DNA for the CDR3 is TGTGCCAGCAGTGAATCAGCGGGAGTACACAATGAGCAGTTCTTC.

The chain carries TRBV6-5 and TRBJ1-5; no reliable D call. This CDR3 is 15 amino acids long. Between the trimmed V and J ends, which lost 0 bases and 5 bases, there was a span of 11 bases. Germline loops: CDR1 MNHEY, CDR2 SVGAGI. The DNA of the CDR3 is TGTGCCAGCAGTTACTCTGGAAACACTGATCAGCCCCAGCATTTT. Its protein product is CASSYSGNTDQPQHF.

To note about this clone: Only one base separates this from a far larger clonotype, so it likely reflects a read error. The rearrangement links TRBV28 to TRBJ2-3; the D is unclear. Germline V gives CDR1 MDHEN, CDR2 SYDVKM. CDR3 length equals 11 residues. The V end was cut by 6 bases, the J end by 12 bases, with 13 bases between. The DNA of the CDR3 is TGTGCCAGCAGCGAACAGCACTCCCAGTATTTT. It codes for CASSEQHSQYF.

The table lists this clone with a few counts. The likely explanation is a read error, given a far larger clone one base away. The CDR3 DNA follows: TGTGCCAGCAGCGACAGAAGGGGAGGACTAGCGGGAGTGGCAGGTACGCAGTATTTT. This codes for CASSDRRGGLAGVAGTQYF. V gene TRBV11-3 combines with J gene TRBJ2-3, with 13 positions matching TRBD2. The CDR3 spans 19 residues. CDR1 is SGHNT, CDR2 YENEEA, per germline. Losses at the gene ends were 5 bases for V and 8 bases for J; bases not matched to a gene: 19.

The chain combines TRBV28 with TRBJ2-1, with 13 bases matching TRBD2. V dropped 6 bases and J dropped 10; count of bases not matched to a gene: 9. The germline gives CDR1 MDHEN, CDR2 SYDVKM. This CDR3 has 15 residues. CDR3 coding DNA: TGTGCCAGCAGATCAACTAGCGGGAGGGCCCGGGAGCAGTTCTTC. This codes for CASRSTSGRAREQFF. The full variable domain, in which reference TRBV28 and TRBJ2-1 provide the parts outside the CDR3, is DVKVTQSSRYLVKRTGEKVFLECVQDMDHENMFWYRQDPGLGLRLIYFSYDVKMKEKGDIPEGYSVSREKKERFSLILESASTNQTSMYLCASRSTSGRAREQFFGPGTRLTVL.